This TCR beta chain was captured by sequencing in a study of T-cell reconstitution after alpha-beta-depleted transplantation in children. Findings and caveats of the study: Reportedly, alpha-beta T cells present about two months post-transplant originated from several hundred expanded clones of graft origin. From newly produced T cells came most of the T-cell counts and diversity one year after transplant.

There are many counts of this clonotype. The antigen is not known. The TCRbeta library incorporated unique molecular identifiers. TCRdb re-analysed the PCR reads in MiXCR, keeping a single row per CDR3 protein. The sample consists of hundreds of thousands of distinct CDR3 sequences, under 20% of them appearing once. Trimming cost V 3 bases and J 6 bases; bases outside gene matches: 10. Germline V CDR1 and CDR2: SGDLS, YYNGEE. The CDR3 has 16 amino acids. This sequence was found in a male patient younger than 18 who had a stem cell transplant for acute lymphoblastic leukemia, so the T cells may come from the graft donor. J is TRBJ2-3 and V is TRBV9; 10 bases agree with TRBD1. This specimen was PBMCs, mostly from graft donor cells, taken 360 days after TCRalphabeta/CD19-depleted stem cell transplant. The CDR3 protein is CASSAHSTGGKDTQYF. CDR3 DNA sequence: TGTGCCAGCAGCGCTCACTCGACAGGGGGCAAGGATACGCAGTATTTT.